A single sample is the source of the 26 T cell receptor beta chains below, sequenced in a study of T-cell memory formation after mild COVID-19. TCRdb re-derived calls from the 5' RACE reads in MiXCR, one entry per CDR3 protein. In the table there are 90,000 to 120,000 distinct CDR3 sequences, over 15% of which are singletons. Input material: PBMCs or a T cell subset sorted from them (not recorded which). The receptor set was obtained from a man aged 18 to 29 who had mild COVID-19 (a few samples of this study predate the infection). Cell type and time point are not known.

The chain employs TRBV18 and TRBJ1-2; 11 nucleotides align to TRBD1. V dropped 8 bases and J dropped 4; count of bases not matched to a gene: 6. This CDR3 region has 14 residues. Germline-derived CDR1 and CDR2 are KGHSH and LQKENI. The CDR3 nucleotides read TGTGCCAGCACCCGGGACAGGGGGGGCTATGGCTACACCTTC. Translating it yields CASTRDRGGYGYTF.

This clonotype was seen ten or more times. J is TRBJ1-1 and V is TRBV5-6; a possible D gene is TRBD1 (5 bases). Trimming cost V 0 bases and J 6 bases, with 18 bases left between them. This CDR3 spans 16 amino acids. Germline assignment: CDR1 SGHDT and CDR2 YYEEEE. This chain's CDR3 is CASSLEGYGTPAEAFF. The CDR3 DNA reads as TGTGCCAGCAGCTTGGAAGGGTACGGGACGCCGGCTGAAGCTTTCTTT.

The J gene is TRBJ1-6, the V gene TRBV12-3 or TRBV12-4; D unresolved. V was shortened by 2 bases and J by 8 bases, with 13 bases between the two germline ends. The CDR3 has 15 amino acids. The DNA of the CDR3 is TGTGCCAGCAGTTTAATACAGATCGGTGATTCACCCCTCCACTTT. Its protein product is CASSLIQIGDSPLHF.

This clonotype occurred a few times. The V call is TRBV12-3 or TRBV12-4, the J call TRBJ2-4, with 7 bases that match TRBD2. The ends lost 1 base at V and 14 bases at J; junction bases unmatched: 5. The CDR3 has 12 residues. CDR3 residues: CASSLGPGLKYF. The CDR3 coding sequence is TGTGCCAGCAGTTTAGGTCCGGGACTAAAGTACTTC.

The V gene is TRBV5-1, the J gene TRBJ2-5; the D is unclear. Germline CDR1 SGHRS, CDR2 YFSETQ. CDR3 length: 13 residues. Trimming pared 0 bases from V and 3 bases from J, leaving 6 bases between. Here the CDR3 DNA reads TGCGCCAGCAGCTTGGGGTACGAAGAGACCCAGTACTTC. Protein: CASSLGYEETQYF.

CDR3 DNA: TGTGCCAGCAGCTACAGACTAGCGGGGGGGCGTTTCTCCACCGAGCAGTACGTC. This codes for CASSYRLAGGRFSTEQYV. The chain recombines TRBV3-2 with TRBJ2-7; TRBD2 is the table's D call and was not checked against the DNA. TRBV3-2 is labeled a pseudogene. The CDR3 length is 18 residues.

The V call is TRBV5-1, the J call TRBJ1-6; D call uncertain. Trimming took 0 bases from V and 10 from J, leaving 11 bases between them. The CDR3 loop spans 14 amino acids. CDR1 SGHRS and CDR2 YFSETQ come from the germline V gene. CDR3 sequence reads: CASSLEQPGSPLHF. As DNA, the CDR3 is TGCGCCAGCAGCTTGGAACAGCCCGGATCACCCCTCCACTTT.

The chain recombines TRBV5-1 with TRBJ2-6, with D perhaps assigned TRBD1 or TRBD2 (5 bases each). Germline V gene lookup returns CDR1 SGHRS and CDR2 YFSETQ. This CDR3 is 19 amino acids long. V dropped 0 bases and J dropped 0 bases, with 16 bases sitting between them. The CDR3 DNA follows: TGCGCCAGCAGCTTGGTGGGGACCCCCGCGCACTCTGGGGCCAACGTCCTGACTTTC. Translation gives CASSLVGTPAHSGANVLTF.

This clonotype showed up many times. The chain joins TRBV11-3 to TRBJ2-1; no firm D call. The V gene's germline CDR1 is SGHNT and CDR2 YENEEA. The CDR3 length is 15 residues. V was cut by 1 base and J by 0 bases, with 7 bases left in between. The CDR3 protein is CASSLAGSSYNEQFF. In DNA, the CDR3 is TGTGCCAGCAGCTTAGCTGGAAGCTCCTACAATGAGCAGTTCTTC.

The table lists this clonotype with a few counts. The chain recombines TRBV6-1 with TRBJ2-1; D is ambiguous. V gave up 3 bases and J gave up 0 bases, with 9 bases separating them. CDR1 and CDR2 (germline): MNHNS, SASEGT. CDR3 length equals 15 residues. In DNA form, the CDR3 reads TGTGCCAGCAGTGAGAGGCCGGGCTCCTACAATGAGCAGTTCTTC. This sequence encodes CASSERPGSYNEQFF.

This chain connects TRBV7-2 to TRBJ1-2, with 11 positions matching TRBD1. CDR3 length: 15 amino acids. Germline-derived CDR1 and CDR2 are SGHTA and FQGNSA. V lost 3 bases, J lost 8 bases, and 8 bases stayed unmatched. CDR3 residues: CASSFGTGGSRGYTF. CDR3 in DNA: TGTGCCAGCAGCTTTGGGACAGGGGGAAGTAGAGGCTACACCTTC.

This clonotype showed up just a few times. J is TRBJ2-7 and V is TRBV6-2 or TRBV6-3; no reliable D call. This CDR3 is 13 amino acids long. From germline, CDR1 is MNHEY and CDR2 SVGEGT. Trimming took 0 bases from V and 9 from J, leaving 12 bases between them. CDR3 sequence: CASSYSGLPGQYV. The CDR3 DNA reads TGTGCCAGCAGTTACTCAGGTCTCCCGGGGCAGTACGTC.

This clonotype was seen ten or more times. V usage is TRBV6-2 or TRBV6-3 and J usage is TRBJ2-1, with D perhaps matching TRBD2 (5 bases). From germline, CDR1 is MNHEY and CDR2 SVGEGT. This CDR3 is built from 16 residues. Trimming took off 0 bases at V and 6 bases at J, with 15 bases between the two ends. The CDR3 is CASSYSAGPLVNEQFF. In DNA form, the CDR3 reads TGTGCCAGCAGTTACTCTGCGGGCCCCCTGGTCAATGAGCAGTTCTTC.

The chain joins TRBV18 to TRBJ2-4; 7 positions agree with TRBD1. V lost 6 bases, J lost 8 bases, and 7 bases stayed unmatched. The germline V gene has CDR1 KGHSH and CDR2 LQKENI. This CDR3 is 13 amino acids long. The CDR3 coding sequence is TGTGCCAGCTCCTGGGGACAGACGGACATTCAGTACTTC. Translated, it gives CASSWGQTDIQYF.

V gene TRBV12-3 or TRBV12-4 combines with J gene TRBJ1-5; 12 bases fit TRBD1. The trim removed 6 bases at V and 1 base at J, leaving 7 bases unmatched. This CDR3 spans 17 amino acids. The CDR3 region has the DNA TGTGCCAGCAGCTTCGGGACAGGGGGCTCGAGCAATCAGCCCCAGCATTTT. Translated: CASSFGTGGSSNQPQHF.

In this sample, this clonotype turned up a few times. The chain is built from TRBV29-1 and TRBJ1-1, with D tentatively TRBD1 (5 bases). Between the trimmed V and J ends, which lost 6 bases and 5 bases, there was a span of 19 bases. The CDR3 contains 14 residues. From germline, CDR1 is SQVTM and CDR2 ANQGSEA. The CDR3 DNA reads TGCAGCGTACAGGAACAAGAACGGGAGACTGAAGCTTTCTTT. Encoded protein: CSVQEQERETEAFF.

There are many counts of this clonotype. The CDR3 DNA reads as TGTGCCAGGAGATTCGCTCAAACAGGGCGGGGTGAGCAGTTCTTC. It yields the protein CARRFAQTGRGEQFF. V usage is TRBV27 and J usage is TRBJ2-1, with D perhaps being TRBD1 or TRBD2 (6 bases each). Germline-derived CDR1 and CDR2 are MNHEY and SMNVEV (reference sequence). The CDR3 has 15 residues. Trimming pared 9 bases from V and 9 bases from J, leaving 24 bases between.

This clonotype showed up just a few times. The junction and the germline gene differ at one end; a read error may be behind it. The CDR3 DNA reads as TGTGCCAGTAGAATAGGACAGGGGATCGGCACCGGGGAGCTGTTTTTT. Translating it yields CASRIGQGIGTGELFF. This rearrangement joins TRBV19 to TRBJ2-2, with TRBD1 matching 9 bases. The CDR3 length is 16 residues. Germline CDR1 is LNHDA and CDR2 is SQIVND (reference sequence).

This clonotype was seen more than once but under ten times. The chain couples TRBV20-1 to TRBJ2-7; D is tentatively TRBD1 or TRBD2 (5 bases each). Trimming took off 6 bases at V and 6 bases at J, with 18 bases between the two ends. The CDR3 consists of 13 residues. Germline lookup yields CDR1 DFQATT and CDR2 SNEGSKA (reference sequence). CDR3 coding DNA: TGCAGTGCCCGTCGGGGTCGGGGCGTCGAGCAGTACGTC. Its protein is CSARRGRGVEQYV.

This clonotype was found a few times. The chain carries TRBV5-1 and TRBJ2-1; perhaps TRBD2 as D (7 bases). This CDR3 is 17 amino acids long. CDR1 and CDR2 (germline): SGHRS, YFSETQ. V lost 0 bases to trimming and J lost 0 bases, with 13 bases between them. CDR3 in amino acids: CASSLEGGPSSYNEQFF. CDR3 coding DNA: TGCGCCAGCAGCTTGGAGGGGGGGCCTAGCTCCTACAATGAGCAGTTCTTC.

This clonotype was found a few times. This rearrangement joins TRBV6-6 to TRBJ2-6, with D possibly matching TRBD1 (6 bases). Germline-derived CDR1 and CDR2 are MNHNY and SVGAGI (reference sequence). V was cut by 7 bases and J by 1 base, with 20 bases left in between. The CDR3 totals 18 residues. CDR3 sequence: CASTRTARTASGANVLTF. Here the CDR3 DNA reads TGTGCCAGCACCCGGACAGCCCGAACCGCATCTGGGGCCAACGTCCTGACTTTC.

V usage is TRBV9 and J usage is TRBJ2-5; D gene unclear. This CDR3 region has 13 residues. V lost 0 bases, J lost 2 bases, and 5 bases lay in between. Looked up from germline, CDR1 is SGDLS and CDR2 is YYNGEE. CDR3 amino acids: CASSVGLQETQYF. CDR3 DNA: TGTGCCAGCAGCGTAGGCCTTCAAGAGACCCAGTACTTC.

V and J are TRBV6-1 and TRBJ1-2; D is uncertain. Trimming shortened V by 2 bases and J by 4 bases, and 11 bases separated the two germline ends. This CDR3 contains 14 residues. Germline CDR1 reads MNHNS; CDR2 reads SASEGT. CDR3 bases: TGTGCCAGCAGTGAAATCTCGGGCTTCTATGGCTACACCTTC. Amino acids: CASSEISGFYGYTF.

V and J are TRBV12-3 or TRBV12-4 and TRBJ2-2; 7 positions agree with TRBD2. The junction had 6 bases not matched to a gene; V was cut back by 5 bases and J by 6 bases. CDR3 size: 14 residues. The CDR3 loop reads CASSPGLVAGELFF. The DNA for the CDR3 is TGTGCCAGCAGTCCCGGACTAGTCGCCGGGGAGCTGTTTTTT.

CDR3 in amino acids: CASSQVGQKNTEAFF. The DNA of the CDR3 is TGCGCCAGCAGCCAAGTCGGGCAGAAGAACACTGAAGCTTTCTTT. V usage is TRBV4-1 and J usage is TRBJ1-1; D remains ambiguous. The CDR3 is 15 amino acids. V was shortened by 1 base and J by 1 base, with 10 bases between the two germline ends. Germline V gene lookup returns CDR1 MGHRA and CDR2 YSYEKL.

The J gene is TRBJ2-5, the V gene TRBV12-3 or TRBV12-4; D gene ambiguous. V shed 2 bases and J shed 5 bases, with 3 bases lying between them. CDR3 length: 11 amino acids. The CDR3 sequence: CASSLYETQYF. The CDR3 DNA reads TGTGCCAGCAGTTTATATGAGACCCAGTACTTC.